This record looks at one T cell receptor beta chain sequence and its context. Which antigen it targets is not known. No base-level quality is on record; no much larger clone is a single base apart. The sample is drawn from a study of cytotoxic CD8 clonotypes in ibrutinib-treated CLL (dated by TCRdb to the early 2020s). Background on the whole study: The cohort had some eleven relapsed/refractory and 15 treatment-naive patients; some 17 were IGHV unmutated. The response samples were drawn at a median of roughly twelve months into treatment, with a range of roughly 6 to 36 months. An average of 255,043 productive templates and some 99,000 productive rearrangements was obtained per sample. Longitudinal samples were available for about 30% of the 86 trial participants. Every sample from remission and from progressive disease was obtained while the patients were still on ibrutinib. Responses were partial in roughly 24 patients and complete in 2; after median 68 months follow-up, about 14 stayed in remission and some twelve progressed. Cryopreserved peripheral blood mononuclear cells were collected before treatment, at response, and at either disease progression or sustained remission.

On a MiSeq, deep resolution sequencing aimed for a depth between 1 in 1 million and 1 in 200,000 T cells, with each clonotype covered around 10x on average. TCR beta libraries were generated with the immunoSEQ hsTCRB Kit. The authors' pipeline ran thus. Data were analyzed with ImmunoSEQ Data Assistant and ImmunoSEQ Analyzer, with V, D and J genes assigned per IMGT definitions. Clonality, which ranges from 0 to 1, was calculated by subtracting the normalized Shannon entropy of productive rearrangement frequencies from one. Only overrepresented clonotypes making up at least 0.05% of each patient's repertoire were included in the public clonotype analysis. More than ten age-matched healthy donor repertoires from immuneACCESS were used as controls for clonality. Here the immuneACCESS table is served through TCRdb, limited to in-frame sequences with V and J called. Missing clones are a known gap in these copies; in checked studies unresolved V genes cover under half, and the rest lacks a known reason. The D gene and trimming were derived from the DNA, and the V and J assignments and clone size from that table. Present in this sample are approximately 45,000 clones, roughly two thirds of which were seen just once. The ten largest clones add up to about 13% of the sample.

In the paper's terms, the time point label means: about twelve months on ibrutinib. For TCR beta library preparation, about 2.2 micrograms of genomic DNA was extracted from cryopreserved PBMCs. Longitudinal blood samples from CLL patients receiving ibrutinib monotherapy were subjected to high-throughput TCR beta sequencing. The patients were enrolled in a single-center, open-label phase 2 trial of ibrutinib monotherapy. Broad study findings and their caveats: Lymph node repertoires were not examined, and the timing of sampling was not matched between patients in sustained remission and those whose disease progressed. Public clonotypes were rare and either contracted or stayed stable during treatment, and the rise in clonality at ibrutinib response reflected the expansion of private clonotypes. Baseline clonality exceeded that of age-matched healthy donors and correlated strongly with circulating CD8+ T-cell counts. An increase in clonality was observed at ibrutinib response, with clonality remaining stable during sustained remission and falling back toward baseline at progression.

This TCR derives from a human donor with chronic lymphocytic leukemia. Sequencing was performed on PBMCs, taken after 12 months of ibrutinib treatment.

The nucleotides read TGTGCCAGCCCAAGGGTTCGGGGGAATTGTTGCAATCAGCCCCAGCATTTT. This is translated as CASPRVRGNCCNQPQHF. The chain links TRBV19 with TRBJ1-5, with TRBD1 tentatively as D gene (5 bases match). The V and J ends are trimmed by 9 bases and 2 bases, leaving 23 bases between them. The germline V gene encodes CDR1 LNHDA and CDR2 SQIVND (reference sequence). The CDR3 has 17 amino acids, counting the end cysteine and phenylalanine. Just the 51-base CDR3 DNA is kept, in frame starting at base 1.